The rows below give T cell receptor beta chains drawn from one sample of a study of T cell responses to AZD1222 COVID-19 vaccine. Produced via immunoSEQ multiplex PCR; TCRdb's table is partial and in-frame only. The sample shows some 200,000 clones, around 94% of them seen only once. Source: peripheral blood, taken 28 days after the second dose of the MenACWY control vaccine. These receptors were obtained from an adult who received the MenACWY meningococcal vaccine as a control. CDR3s include the opening cysteine and the closing phenylalanine or tryptophan. A D gene is named only where the DNA matches it firmly. Some rows mark clone size as missing; the rest say once, few, many or name a class of expanded clone.

d_gene	v_gene	j_gene	abundance	CDR3nt	CDR3aa
-	TRBV15	TRBJ2-3	-	TGTGCCACCAGCAGCCCCGCGGAGGGGGCAGGCACAGATACGCAGTATTTT	CATSSPAEGAGTDTQYF
-	TRBV4-3	TRBJ1-1	-	TGCGCCAGCAGCCAAGATAGGTGGGGGGTGGACACTGAAGCTTTCTTT	CASSQDRWGVDTEAFF
-	TRBV10-2	TRBJ1-3	-	TGCGCCAGCAGTGGTCTGGGCACTGGAAACACCATATATTTT	CASSGLGTGNTIYF
TRBD1	TRBV4-2	TRBJ2-7	once	TGTGCCAGCAGCCAAGGGACAGGGAAATCCTACGAGCAGTACTTC	CASSQGTGKSYEQYF
TRBD1	TRBV11-2	TRBJ2-2	-	TGTGCCAGCAGCTTAGAAAGCAGGGGGCGCCCCGGGGAGCTGTTTTTT	CASSLESRGRPGELFF
TRBD1	TRBV11-2	TRBJ2-7	-	TGTGCCAGCGGAGGGACAGGGGGCATCGAGCAGTACTTC	CASGGTGGIEQYF
-	TRBV6-5	TRBJ2-5	-	TGTGCCAGCAGTATCGGGGACTCGTTCTTAGAGACCCAGTACTTC	CASSIGDSFLETQYF
-	TRBV14	TRBJ2-1	-	TGTGCCAGCAGCCAAGGCTGGGCCTCCTACAATGAGCAGTTCTTC	CASSQGWASYNEQFF
TRBD1	TRBV10-3	TRBJ1-1	-	TGTGCCATCAGCGAACCGGGACAGGAGACTGAAGCTTTCTTT	CAISEPGQETEAFF
TRBD1	TRBV11-2	TRBJ1-6	-	TGTGCCAGCAGCACTCGAGCAGGGGGTAATTCACCCCTCCACTTT	CASSTRAGGNSPLHF
-	TRBV7-9	TRBJ2-7	-	TGTGCCAGCAGCCCCGAGACCTACGAGCAGTACTTC	CASSPETYEQYF
-	TRBV9	TRBJ1-1	-	TGTGCCAGCAGCGTAGGGGAGGGGAGCAACACTGAAGCTTTCTTT	CASSVGEGSNTEAFF
-	TRBV30	TRBJ1-4	-	TGTGCCTGGAGTGGTGGGCGACGGGTTAATGAAAAACTGTTTTTT	CAWSGGRRVNEKLFF
-	TRBV25-1	TRBJ1-6	-	TGTGCCAGCAGTGAATCAGGGCTCTATGAATCACCCCTCCACTTT	CASSESGLYESPLHF
-	TRBV19	TRBJ2-3	-	TGTGCCAGTAGTATAGTTCCTCCAACAGGGATAGGGACAGATACGCAGTATTTT	CASSIVPPTGIGTDTQYF